These 6 T cell receptor beta chains originate from one sample sequenced in a study of cytomegalovirus exposure and HLA in healthy donors. Amplification used 60 Vbeta primers and 13 Jbeta primers. The repertoire was sequenced with immunoSEQ multiplex PCR; TCRdb's copy has only in-frame clones and lacks some. In the table there are around 80,000 clones, about 9.5% of which are singletons. Sequenced input: PBMCs. These receptors were collected from a man aged 55-75 years in good health and CMV-seropositive.

J is TRBJ2-2 and V is TRBV7-8, with 11 bases lining up with TRBD1. V lost 4 bases to trimming and J lost 7 bases; unmatched junction nucleotides: 5. The CDR3 is 15 residues long. Germline CDR1 reads SGHVS; CDR2 reads FQNEAQ. This CDR3 is CASSYGQGAFGELFF. The CDR3 DNA reads TGTGCCAGCAGCTATGGACAGGGGGCATTCGGGGAGCTGTTTTTT.

This rearrangement joins TRBV29-1 to TRBJ1-1; 8 bases are shared with TRBD1. The V segment lost 5 bases and the J segment 11 bases; nucleotides outside the gene matches: 16. CDR1 and CDR2 (germline): SQVTM, ANQGSEA. The CDR3 covers 14 residues. The CDR3 region is CSVLGQGLSTGAFF. CDR3 coding DNA: TGCAGCGTTCTAGGACAGGGATTATCAACTGGGGCTTTCTTT.

This clone was detected a few times. The CDR3 DNA follows: TGTGCCAGCAGCCCCCTGAGGTCCCCCGGTACTACTGAGCAGTACTTC. Amino acids: CASSPLRSPGTTEQYF. The chain is built from TRBV7-2 and TRBJ2-7; D is ambiguous. This CDR3 is built from 16 residues. The germline V and J ends were trimmed by 5 bases and 7 bases, with 24 bases remaining between them. Germline CDR1 and CDR2: SGHTA and FQGNSA.

This chain uses TRBV9 with TRBJ2-3; the D gene is possibly TRBD1 (6 bases). Germline V gives CDR1 SGDLS, CDR2 YYNGEE. This CDR3 has 17 residues. Trimming took 0 bases from V and 4 from J, leaving 18 bases between them. The CDR3, as DNA: TGTGCCAGCAGCGTAGAGTCGTCAGGGGCAGGGGCAGATACGCAGTATTTT. It is translated as CASSVESSGAGADTQYF.

This clone was counted once. V and J are TRBV7-9 and TRBJ2-1; 9 bases map to TRBD2. The CDR3 length is 17 residues. The germline V gene has CDR1 SEHNR and CDR2 FQNEAQ (reference sequence). V lost 4 bases, J lost 0 bases, and 7 bases stayed unmatched. This chain's CDR3 is CASSSAGGPFSYNEQFF. CDR3 coding DNA: TGTGCCAGCAGCTCGGCGGGGGGGCCTTTCTCCTACAATGAGCAGTTCTTC. Drawing the rest from reference TRBV7-9 and TRBJ2-1, the complete variable domain is DTGVSQNPRHKITKRGQNVTFRCDPISEHNRLYWYRQTLGQGPEFLTYFQNEAQLEKSRLLSDRFSAERPKGSFSTLEIQRTEQGDSAMYLCASSSAGGPFSYNEQFFGPGTRLTVL.

This clone was found a few times. The chain couples TRBV27 to TRBJ1-2; D is perhaps TRBD1 (5 bases). This CDR3 contains 14 residues. The germline V and J ends were trimmed by 3 bases and 4 bases, with 12 bases remaining between them. Germline CDR1 and CDR2: MNHEY and SMNVEV (reference sequence). The CDR3 nucleotides read TGTGCCAGCAGTTTTGAAGGGGATAGCTATGGCTACACCTTC. Amino acids: CASSFEGDSYGYTF.